These 18 T cell receptor beta chains came from one sample sequenced in a study of regulatory T cells in long-lasting Graves disease. Time point defined: persistent/refractory GD, antithyroid drugs over 5 years with positive TRAb. The TCR library was made from RNA extracted from PBMCs. In building TCR beta libraries, iRepertoire HTBI primers were used together with Arm-PCR of CDR3 regions. TCRdb passed the multiplex PCR reads through MiXCR, listing each CDR3 protein once. The profile shows about 660,000 distinct CDR3 sequences, 30% of them singletons. This sample comprised peripheral blood mononuclear cells (PBMCs), obtained when the disease was refractory, from a patient treated with antithyroid drugs. The receptors come from a female donor with Graves disease.

This sequence joins TRBV25-1 and TRBJ2-7, with 7 positions matching TRBD2. The germline CDR1 and CDR2 sequences are MGHDK and SYGVNS. V lost 6 bases to trimming and J lost 2 bases; unmatched junction nucleotides: 7. This CDR3 comprises 14 residues. The CDR3 is CASRDSSGTYEQYF. CDR3 nucleotides: TGTGCCAGCAGGGACTCTAGCGGAACCTACGAGCAGTACTTC.

This clonotype was observed many times. This chain joins TRBV12-3 or TRBV12-4 and TRBJ1-1; TRBD1 agrees at 9 bases. V lost 6 bases and J lost 5; bases outside the gene matches: 7. The CDR3 length is 14 residues. In DNA form, the CDR3 reads TGTGCCAGCAGACTACAGGGGGCGCGGACTGAAGCTTTCTTT. Protein sequence: CASRLQGARTEAFF.

This clonotype was seen a handful of times. This rearrangement joins TRBV9 to TRBJ2-7; D possibly corresponds to TRBD1 (6 bases). There are 15 residues in the CDR3. Per the germline V gene, CDR1 is SGDLS and CDR2 is YYNGEE. V was shortened by 0 bases and J by 2 bases, with 12 bases between the two germline ends. CDR3 residues: CASSVGSAGAYEQYF. The DNA for the CDR3 is TGTGCCAGCAGCGTAGGTTCGGCAGGGGCCTACGAGCAGTACTTC.

This clonotype was seen a handful of times. V gene TRBV15 combines with J gene TRBJ2-1, with D uncertain. Germline V lookup: CDR1 LNHNV, CDR2 YYDKDF (reference sequence). CDR3 length equals 16 residues. The V and J ends lost 3 bases and 5 bases respectively, with 17 bases between them. CDR3 bases: TGTGCCACCAGCAGCCCGCTCCTAAGACCGGACAATGAGCAGTTCTTC. Translation: CATSSPLLRPDNEQFF. The full variable domain, its missing parts supplied by reference TRBV15 and TRBJ2-1, is DAMVIQNPRYQVTQFGKPVTLSCSQTLNHNVMYWYQQKSSQAPKLLFHYYDKDFNNEADTPDNFQSRRPNTSFCFLDIRSPGLGDTAMYLCATSSPLLRPDNEQFFGPGTRLTVL.

This rearrangement joins TRBV5-1 to TRBJ2-1; 9 bases match TRBD1. The CDR3 sequence is 15 residues long. CDR1 is SGHRS and CDR2 is YFSETQ in the germline V gene. With V trimmed by 5 bases and J by 9 bases, 12 bases remained unmatched. The CDR3 sequence is CASSLWDRDGREQFF. The DNA of the CDR3 is TGCGCCAGCAGTCTGTGGGACAGGGATGGGCGTGAGCAGTTCTTC.

This clonotype came up many times. CDR3 sequence reads: CASSLATTGGDYGYTF. The CDR3 DNA follows: TGTGCCAGCAGTTTAGCCACGACAGGGGGTGACTATGGCTACACCTTC. The chain uses TRBV28 and TRBJ1-2, with TRBD1 matching over 9 bases. The CDR3 sequence is 16 residues long. Germline CDR1 is MDHEN and CDR2 is SYDVKM. V dropped 2 bases and J dropped 3; count of bases not matched to a gene: 7.

This clonotype was observed a handful of times. V usage is TRBV6-5 and J usage is TRBJ1-5; TRBD1 matches at 11 bases. V dropped 4 bases and J dropped 6; count of bases not matched to a gene: 8. The CDR3 is 16 amino acids. Germline CDR1 is MNHEY and CDR2 is SVGAGI. This CDR3 reads CASSSTGTGGSQPQHF. CDR3 bases: TGTGCCAGCAGTTCCACCGGGACAGGGGGTAGTCAGCCCCAGCATTTT.

This chain connects TRBV2 to TRBJ2-1, with TRBD2 matching over 15 bases. V lost 6 bases and J lost 7; bases outside the gene matches: 4. The germline CDR1 and CDR2 sequences are SNHLY and FYNNEI. The CDR3 sequence is 15 residues long. This chain's CDR3 is CASRGLAGGINEQFF. The DNA for the CDR3 is TGTGCCAGCAGAGGACTAGCGGGAGGGATTAATGAGCAGTTCTTC.

Concerning this clonotype itself: A much more abundant neighbour one base away suggests this may be a read error. The chain links TRBV7-9 to TRBJ2-7; maybe TRBD2 (5 bases). Trimming removed 4 bases from V and 7 bases from J, with 11 bases in between. Per the germline V gene, CDR1 is SEHNR and CDR2 is FQNEAQ (reference sequence). The CDR3 covers 12 residues. Here the CDR3 DNA reads TGTGCCAGCAGCTCAGCATCGGGGGAGCAGTACTTC. Translating it yields CASSSASGEQYF.

This clonotype was recorded once. The chain uses TRBV3-1 and TRBJ1-1; 10 bases agree with TRBD1. The germline CDR1 and CDR2 sequences are LGHDT and YNNKEL (reference sequence). CDR3 length equals 14 residues. V was clipped by 5 bases and J by 6 bases; unmatched bases: 6. The CDR3 DNA sequence: TGTGCCAGCAGCGCAACCGGGACAGGGGCTGAAGCTTTCTTT. The encoded protein is CASSATGTGAEAFF.

This clonotype was observed a few times. CDR3 nucleotide sequence: TGTGCCAGCAGTACATCTACACAGGGGGAGCCCCAGCATTTT. Protein product: CASSTSTQGEPQHF. The V call is TRBV6-1, the J call TRBJ1-5; 8 positions match TRBD1. Per germline, CDR1 MNHNS and CDR2 SASEGT. The CDR3 extends over 14 amino acids. V gave up 5 bases and J gave up 8 bases; unmatched junction bases: 8.

The chain has TRBV24-1 and TRBJ2-2; D call uncertain. Germline CDR1 KGHDR, CDR2 SFDVKD. The V end lost 3 bases, the J end lost 5 bases, and 9 bases lay between the germline ends. The CDR3 is 14 amino acids. The CDR3 region has the DNA TGTGCCACCAGTGATCCCCTCGTGACCGGGGAGCTGTTTTTT. Translating it yields CATSDPLVTGELFF.

This chain uses TRBV6-1 with TRBJ1-1, with TRBD1 matching 12 bases. In germline, CDR1 is MNHNS, CDR2 SASEGT. Trimming cost V 6 bases and J 6 bases; bases outside gene matches: 2. The CDR3 runs 13 residues. CDR3 loop: CASRGQGASEAFF. For the CDR3, the DNA is TGTGCCAGCAGGGGACAGGGGGCCTCTGAAGCTTTCTTT.

The chain joins TRBV14 to TRBJ2-7; a weak D match, TRBD2 (6 bases). The CDR3 spans 14 residues. CDR1 and CDR2 from the germline V gene are SGHDN and FVKESK. Trimming pared 0 bases from V and 1 base from J, leaving 7 bases between. The CDR3 DNA is TGTGCCAGCAGCCAAGAGCGGGATTCCTACGAGCAGTACTTC. This sequence encodes CASSQERDSYEQYF.

This clonotype was picked up a small number of times. The CDR3 DNA reads TGCGCCAGCAGCTCCAAGACAGGATTGAACACCGGGGAGCTGTTTTTT. It translates to CASSSKTGLNTGELFF. The chain joins TRBV5-1 to TRBJ2-2; a weak D match, TRBD1 (6 bases). CDR3 length: 16 amino acids. V lost 3 bases and J lost 1, with 13 bases in between. CDR1 and CDR2 (germline): SGHRS, YFSETQ.

The CDR3 is CSVEWRGNTEAFF. In nucleotides, the CDR3 is TGCAGCGTTGAATGGCGGGGGAACACTGAAGCTTTCTTT. This chain connects TRBV29-1 to TRBJ1-1; D uncertain. CDR3 length equals 13 residues. V was trimmed by 2 bases and J by 1 base, leaving 8 bases between them. CDR1 and CDR2 from the germline V gene are SQVTM and ANQGSEA.

In its sample, this clonotype was seen a few times. The chain combines TRBV27 with TRBJ1-5; D is unresolved. Germline loops: CDR1 MNHEY, CDR2 SMNVEV (reference sequence). CDR3 length: 13 residues. The ends were cut back, 1 base at V and 5 bases at J, with 6 bases in the middle. The CDR3, as DNA: TGTGCCAGCAGTTTATATGTGGATCAGCCCCAGCATTTT. It specifies CASSLYVDQPQHF.

As regards this clonotype: A much larger clonotype is one base distant, so this may be a read error. CDR3 in amino acids: CAISEMGGNYEQYF. In DNA, the CDR3 is TGTGCCATCAGTGAGATGGGCGGGAATTACGAGCAGTACTTC. The V and J genes are TRBV10-3 and TRBJ2-7; a possible D gene is TRBD2 (6 bases). The CDR3 has 14 residues. Deletions cut 2 bases from V and 4 bases from J, with 12 bases between. The germline CDR1 and CDR2 sequences are ENHRY and SYGVKD.